This T cell receptor beta chain derives from a study of blood T cell repertoires in COVID-19. Study background: The United States, Italy and Spain supplied acute and convalescent COVID-19 samples.

CDR1 and CDR2 from the germline V gene are SGHNT and YENEEA. CDR3 length equals 12 residues. V was clipped by 3 bases and J by 7 bases, with 7 bases between them. Only one count was recorded for this clone. Profiling relied on immunoSEQ multiplex PCR, and the TCRdb table lists in-frame clones only, not all of them. The table lists tens of thousands of clones, approximately 86% of them singletons. The rearrangement uses TRBV11-3 and TRBJ1-3; D uncertain. This clonotype originated in a man between 60 and 70 years old with acute or convalescent COVID-19. The material sequenced was peripheral blood. CDR3 DNA sequence: TGTGCCAGCAGCTTGCCCGAGAACACCATATATTTT. Amino acid sequence: CASSLPENTIYF. Full variable domain (outside the CDR3, taken from reference TRBV11-3 and TRBJ1-3): EAGVVQSPRYKIIEKKQPVAFWCNPISGHNTLYWYLQNLGQGPELLIRYENEEAVDDSQLPKDRFSAERLKGVDSTLKIQPAELGDSAVYLCASSLPENTIYFGEGSWLTVV.